These 28 T cell receptor beta chains were sequenced from one sample in a study of radiation and T cells in renal cell carcinoma. The data were produced by immunoSEQ multiplex PCR, yet TCRdb's version contains in-frame clones alone and is incomplete. The table has about 150,000 clones, about nine tenths seen once; the top ten hold about an eighth. Time point given: blood 2 weeks post-SBRT. As to treatment: 15 Gy SBRT to primary tumor, nephrectomy 4 weeks later. This material consisted of blood, taken from a patient whose treatment included radiotherapy and nephrectomy. All receptors derive from a woman aged 45-60 years with renal cell carcinoma.

The J gene is TRBJ2-3, the V gene TRBV10-3, with TRBD2 matching 9 bases. The germline gives CDR1 ENHRY, CDR2 SYGVKD. The CDR3 totals 16 residues. V shed 2 bases, J shed 1 base, and the junction held 4 bases outside the gene matches. CDR3 DNA: TGTGCCATCAGTGAGACCGAGCGGGGGGGCACAGATACGCAGTATTTT. It specifies CAISETERGGTDTQYF.

The gene calls are TRBV30 and TRBJ2-2; 10 bases line up with TRBD1. The CDR3 covers 14 residues. V shed 7 bases, J shed 0 bases, and the junction held 2 bases outside the gene matches. Germline V lookup: CDR1 GTSNPN, CDR2 SVGIG (reference sequence). CDR3 sequence (DNA): TGTGCCTCCGGGACAGGGGCGAACACCGGGGAGCTGTTTTTT. It translates to CASGTGANTGELFF. Looking up the rest from reference TRBV30 and TRBJ2-2 gives the full variable domain: SQTIHQWPATLVQPVGSPLSLECTVEGTSNPNLYWYRQAAGRGLQLLFYSVGIGQISSEVPQNLSASRPQDRQFILSSKKLLLSDSGFYLCASGTGANTGELFFGEGSRLTVL.

The chain carries TRBV29-1 and TRBJ1-3; no clear D. The V end was cut by 3 bases, the J end by 1 base, with 7 bases between. Per germline, CDR1 SQVTM and CDR2 ANQGSEA. This CDR3 is built from 13 residues. Here the CDR3 DNA reads TGCAGCGTTGAGAGGGTATCTGGAAACACCATATATTTT. It translates to CSVERVSGNTIYF.

The CDR3 reads CASSRAGAEPSYEQYF. The CDR3 DNA is TGTGCCAGCAGCCGTGCGGGGGCGGAACCCTCCTACGAGCAGTACTTC. The chain combines TRBV14 with TRBJ2-7; D is possibly TRBD2 (7 bases). The CDR3 runs 16 residues. V dropped 4 bases and J dropped 0 bases, with 16 bases sitting between them. Germline V gene lookup returns CDR1 SGHDN and CDR2 FVKESK.

In its sample, this clone was seen a few times. This same CDR3 is encoded by further DNA sequences in the sample. J is TRBJ2-3 and V is TRBV7-9; D is undetermined. The length of the CDR3 is 15 residues. Germline V gene lookup returns CDR1 SEHNR and CDR2 FQNEAQ (reference sequence). The ends were cut back, 0 bases at V and 0 bases at J, with 7 bases in the middle. The CDR3 DNA sequence: TGTGCCAGCAGCTTAGCGGAAACTAGCACAGATACGCAGTATTTT. Translation: CASSLAETSTDTQYF.

The J gene is TRBJ2-3, the V gene TRBV5-4, with unresolved D. V lost 2 bases to trimming and J lost 0 bases, with 4 bases between them. Germline CDR1 SGHNT, CDR2 YYREEE (reference sequence). There are 13 residues in the CDR3. Here the CDR3 reads CASSLPSTDTQYF. CDR3 in DNA: TGTGCCAGCAGCTTACCGAGCACAGATACGCAGTATTTT.

The chain couples TRBV15 to TRBJ2-3; D is uncertain. V lost 2 bases and J lost 1, with 7 bases in between. Germline CDR1 is LNHNV and CDR2 is YYDKDF (reference sequence). This CDR3 is built from 14 residues. The CDR3 loop reads CATSRFSGTDTQYF. CDR3 DNA: TGTGCCACCAGCAGATTTAGTGGCACAGATACGCAGTATTTT.

This chain links TRBV2 with TRBJ1-4; the D is unclear. CDR1 and CDR2 from the germline V gene are SNHLY and FYNNEI. Trimming removed 6 bases from V and 2 bases from J, with 13 bases in between. CDR3 length equals 15 residues. CDR3 DNA sequence: TGTGCCAGCAGCGTAAACAGCGACACTAATGAAAAACTGTTTTTT. Amino acids: CASSVNSDTNEKLFF. Full variable domain (missing parts from reference TRBV2 and TRBJ1-4): EPEVTQTPSHQVTQMGQEVILRCVPISNHLYFYWYRQILGQKVEFLVSFYNNEISEKSEIFDDQFSVERPDGSNFTLKIRSTKLEDSAMYFCASSVNSDTNEKLFFGSGTQLSVL.

The V and J genes are TRBV30 and TRBJ1-2; D gene unclear. V gave up 2 bases and J gave up 5 bases, with 6 bases separating them. The CDR3 is made up of 11 amino acids. CDR1 and CDR2 (germline): GTSNPN, SVGIG (reference sequence). The CDR3 region has the DNA TGTGCCTGGAGTCCTCAATATGGCTACACCTTC. Encoded protein: CAWSPQYGYTF. The full variable domain, completed using reference TRBV30 and TRBJ1-2, is SQTIHQWPATLVQPVGSPLSLECTVEGTSNPNLYWYRQAAGRGLQLLFYSVGIGQISSEVPQNLSASRPQDRQFILSSKKLLLSDSGFYLCAWSPQYGYTFGSGTRLTVV.

The chain uses TRBV6-1 and TRBJ1-5; no reliable D call. V shed 8 bases and J shed 0 bases, with 8 bases lying between them. This CDR3 is built from 13 residues. Germline V gene lookup returns CDR1 MNHNS and CDR2 SASEGT. The CDR3 sequence: CASQRFSNQPQHF. DNA of the CDR3: TGTGCCAGCCAAAGATTTAGCAATCAGCCCCAGCATTTT.

The count of this clone is one. The chain recombines TRBV7-2 with TRBJ1-3; D perhaps matches TRBD1 (5 bases). CDR1 SGHTA and CDR2 FQGNSA come from the germline V gene. V was pared by 1 base and J by 4 bases, with 11 bases between. CDR3 length: 15 residues. CDR3 loop: CASSLVRGNGNTIYF. For the CDR3, the DNA is TGTGCCAGCAGCTTAGTTCGGGGGAACGGAAACACCATATATTTT.

V and J are TRBV10-3 and TRBJ2-7; unclear D gene. The CDR3 runs 12 residues. Trimming pared 3 bases from V and 5 bases from J, leaving 8 bases between. The germline V gene encodes CDR1 ENHRY and CDR2 SYGVKD. The CDR3 DNA is TGTGCCATCAGTGACAGTCTCCACGAGCAGTACTTC. As protein: CAISDSLHEQYF.

In DNA, the CDR3 is TGCGCCAGCAGTCTAGCGAATGAGCAGTTCTTC. Translation: CASSLANEQFF. The rearrangement joins TRBV10-2 to TRBJ2-1; D possibly corresponds to TRBD2 (6 bases). CDR1 is WSHSY, CDR2 SAAADI, per germline. There are 11 residues in the CDR3. V lost 5 bases and J lost 7, with 6 bases in between.

The gene calls are TRBV13 and TRBJ2-7; 15 nucleotides line up with TRBD2. After removal of 3 bases from V and 4 bases from J, the junction contained 4 bases not matched to a gene. This CDR3 contains 16 residues. The germline V gene encodes CDR1 PRHDT and CDR2 FYEKMQ (reference sequence). The CDR3 bases are TGTGCCAGCAGCTTCGGGACTAGCGGGGGGCCATACGAGCAGTACTTC. This translates into CASSFGTSGGPYEQYF.

The chain employs TRBV7-8 and TRBJ2-7; D remains unclear. Germline V gene lookup returns CDR1 SGHVS and CDR2 FQNEAQ. The ends were cut back, 0 bases at V and 6 bases at J, with 3 bases in the middle. CDR3 length: 11 amino acids. This chain's CDR3 is CASSLAREQYF. The CDR3 DNA is TGTGCCAGCAGCTTAGCGCGCGAGCAGTACTTC.

The rearrangement joins TRBV5-5 to TRBJ2-1; the match to TRBD2 covers 10 bases. V was clipped by 5 bases and J by 4 bases; unmatched bases: 6. The CDR3 runs to 15 residues. Germline CDR1 and CDR2: SGHKS and YYEKEE (reference sequence). CDR3 DNA: TGTGCCAGCAGTCCCACTAGCGGGGTATACAATGAGCAGTTCTTC. Its protein is CASSPTSGVYNEQFF.

The chain joins TRBV5-1 to TRBJ2-4; D gene ambiguous. From germline, CDR1 is SGHRS and CDR2 YFSETQ. The CDR3 length is 16 residues. The V gene lost 0 bases and the J gene lost 0 bases, with 10 bases spanning the gap. The CDR3 sequence is CASSLVLSGAKNIQYF. As DNA, the CDR3 is TGCGCCAGCAGCTTGGTACTCTCCGGAGCCAAAAACATTCAGTACTTC.

This sequence joins TRBV7-9 and TRBJ1-6; TRBD1 matches 8 bases. The CDR3 has 16 amino acids. Looked up from germline, CDR1 is SEHNR and CDR2 is FQNEAQ (reference sequence). Trimming at V came to 1 base and at J to 9 bases, leaving 8 bases not matched to a gene. The CDR3 bases are TGTGCCAGCAGCTTAGTGGGCAGGGGGCGACCTTCACCCCTCCACTTT. Protein: CASSLVGRGRPSPLHF.

J is TRBJ2-1 and V is TRBV5-4; D possibly matches TRBD1 or TRBD2 (5 bases each). Germline loops: CDR1 SGHNT, CDR2 YYREEE (reference sequence). This CDR3 has 14 amino acids. V lost 3 bases and J lost 7, with 14 bases in between. CDR3 residues: CASSSPRWGNEQFF. In nucleotides, the CDR3 is TGTGCCAGCAGCTCTCCCCGTTGGGGGAATGAGCAGTTCTTC.

The rearrangement uses TRBV5-6 and TRBJ2-5; no clear D. Between the trimmed V and J ends, which lost 0 bases and 12 bases, there was a span of 12 bases. Germline CDR1 is SGHDT and CDR2 is YYEEEE. The CDR3 loop spans 12 amino acids. CDR3 loop: CASSLGLASKYF. CDR3 sequence (DNA): TGTGCCAGCAGCTTGGGACTTGCGTCCAAGTACTTC.

The chain combines TRBV29-1 with TRBJ2-7; D is undetermined. Germline values: CDR1 SQVTM, CDR2 ANQGSEA. V was pared by 6 bases and J by 3 bases, with 15 bases between. The CDR3 totals 13 residues. Here the CDR3 reads CSVHLPPRYEQYF. The CDR3 DNA reads as TGCAGCGTCCATCTTCCCCCTCGCTACGAGCAGTACTTC.

V is TRBV29-1 and J is TRBJ1-2; 9 bases are shared with TRBD1. The junction had 10 bases not matched to a gene; V was cut back by 6 bases and J by 5 bases. This CDR3 contains 14 residues. CDR1 and CDR2 from the germline V gene are SQVTM and ANQGSEA. The CDR3 reads CSVETGGQSYGYTF. The DNA for the CDR3 is TGCAGCGTCGAGACAGGGGGGCAGAGTTATGGCTACACCTTC. Based on the CDR3 plus reference TRBV29-1 and TRBJ1-2, the full variable domain is SAVISQKPSRDICQRGTSLTIQCQVDSQVTMMFWYRQQPGQSLTLIATANQGSEATYESGFVIDKFPISRPNLTFSTLTVSNMSPEDSSIYLCSVETGGQSYGYTFGSGTRLTVV.

The J gene is TRBJ1-5, the V gene TRBV29-1; weak D call: TRBD1 (5 bases). Germline-derived CDR1 and CDR2 are SQVTM and ANQGSEA. The CDR3 has 12 residues. The V and J ends lost 7 bases and 5 bases respectively, with 12 bases between them. The CDR3 here is CSARDADQPQHF. DNA of the CDR3: TGCAGCGCCAGGGACGCTGATCAGCCCCAGCATTTT.

V and J are TRBV5-4 and TRBJ1-5; D is perhaps TRBD1 (6 bases). With 2 bases removed from V and 4 bases from J, the gap between germline ends came to 10 bases. Germline V lookup: CDR1 SGHNT, CDR2 YYREEE (reference sequence). The CDR3 covers 14 residues. CDR3 loop: CASSLQGVNQPQHF. The CDR3 nucleotides read TGTGCCAGCAGCTTACAGGGAGTAAATCAGCCCCAGCATTTT. Full variable domain (remainder filled in from reference TRBV5-4 and TRBJ1-5): ETGVTQSPTHLIKTRGQQVTLRCSSQSGHNTVSWYQQALGQGPQFIFQYYREEENGRGNFPPRFSGLQFPNYSSELNVNALELDDSALYLCASSLQGVNQPQHFGDGTRLSIL.

This clone came up once. The V gene is TRBV6-1, the J gene TRBJ1-2, with D tentatively TRBD1 (5 bases). The germline CDR1 and CDR2 sequences are MNHNS and SASEGT. The CDR3 totals 17 residues. V gave up 1 base and J gave up 7 bases, with 22 bases separating them. The chain's CDR3 is CASSEEGRRPLSGGYTF. In nucleotides, the CDR3 is TGTGCCAGCAGTGAAGAGGGGAGGCGTCCATTATCAGGTGGCTACACCTTC.

This sequence joins TRBV25-1 and TRBJ2-1; D is possibly TRBD1 or TRBD2 (5 bases each). Trimming took off 4 bases at V and 2 bases at J, with 9 bases between the two ends. CDR3 size: 14 residues. Germline lookup yields CDR1 MGHDK and CDR2 SYGVNS. CDR3 DNA: TGTGCCAGCAGTGGTCCGGGACCCTACAATGAGCAGTTCTTC. Its translation is CASSGPGPYNEQFF. The complete variable domain, with remaining parts taken from reference TRBV25-1 and TRBJ2-1, reads EADIYQTPRYLVIGTGKKITLECSQTMGHDKMYWYQQDPGMELHLIHYSYGVNSTEKGDLSSESTVSRIRTEHFPLTLESARPSHTSQYLCASSGPGPYNEQFFGPGTRLTVL.

This clone appeared a single time. V usage is TRBV5-1 and J usage is TRBJ2-1, with 11 bases matching TRBD2. Germline lookup yields CDR1 SGHRS and CDR2 YFSETQ. Unmatched junction bases numbered 4, after V lost 1 base and J lost 4 bases. The length of the CDR3 is 16 residues. CDR3 region: CASSLRLAGRYNEQFF. CDR3 nucleotides: TGCGCCAGCAGCTTGAGACTAGCGGGGAGGTACAATGAGCAGTTCTTC.

This clone was observed once. V is TRBV18 and J is TRBJ1-5; TRBD1 is a possible D gene (5 bases). The CDR3 has 19 residues. The V gene's germline CDR1 is KGHSH and CDR2 LQKENI. Deletions cut 4 bases from V and 1 base from J, with 23 bases between. The CDR3 loop is CASSLIAGARGASNQPQHF. The CDR3 bases are TGTGCCAGCTCACTAATCGCCGGGGCAAGAGGGGCGAGCAATCAGCCCCAGCATTTT.